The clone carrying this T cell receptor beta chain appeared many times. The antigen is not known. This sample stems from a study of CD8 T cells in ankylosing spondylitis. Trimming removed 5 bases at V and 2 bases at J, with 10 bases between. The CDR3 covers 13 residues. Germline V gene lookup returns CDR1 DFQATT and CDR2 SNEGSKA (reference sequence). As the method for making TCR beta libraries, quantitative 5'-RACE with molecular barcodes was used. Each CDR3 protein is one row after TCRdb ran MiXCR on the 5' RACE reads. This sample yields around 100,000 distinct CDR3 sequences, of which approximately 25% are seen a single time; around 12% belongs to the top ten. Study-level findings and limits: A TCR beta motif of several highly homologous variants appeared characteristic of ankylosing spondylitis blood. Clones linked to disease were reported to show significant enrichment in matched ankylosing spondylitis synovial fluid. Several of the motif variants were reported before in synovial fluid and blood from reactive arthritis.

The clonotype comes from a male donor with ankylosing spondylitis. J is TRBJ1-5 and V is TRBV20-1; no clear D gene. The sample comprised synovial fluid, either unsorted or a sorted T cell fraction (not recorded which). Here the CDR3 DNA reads TGCAGTGCTCGAGGGTTTGGCAATCAGCCCCAGCATTTT. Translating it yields CSARGFGNQPQHF.